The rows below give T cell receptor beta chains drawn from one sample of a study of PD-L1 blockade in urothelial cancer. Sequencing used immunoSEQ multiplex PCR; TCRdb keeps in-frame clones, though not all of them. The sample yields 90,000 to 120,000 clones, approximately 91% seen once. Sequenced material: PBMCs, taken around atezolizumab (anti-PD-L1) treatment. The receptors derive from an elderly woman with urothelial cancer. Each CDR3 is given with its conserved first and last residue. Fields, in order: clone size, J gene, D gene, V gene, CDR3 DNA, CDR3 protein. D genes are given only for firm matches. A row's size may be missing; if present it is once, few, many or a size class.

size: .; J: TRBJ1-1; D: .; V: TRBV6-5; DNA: TGTGCCAGCAGTTACTCCTGGAACACTGAAGCTTTCTTT; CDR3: CASSYSWNTEAFF
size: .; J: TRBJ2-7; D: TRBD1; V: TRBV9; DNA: TGTGCCAGCAGCAGATGGACAGGGGGGACGGACGAGCAGTACTTC; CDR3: CASSRWTGGTDEQYF
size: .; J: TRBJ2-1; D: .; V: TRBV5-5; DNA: TGTGCCAGCAGCTTGGCGACAGGCAGGTTAAATGAGCAGTTCTTC; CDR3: CASSLATGRLNEQFF
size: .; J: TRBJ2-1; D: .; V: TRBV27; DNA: TGTGCCAGCAGTCCCCGGGGTCTTTCCCCCAATGAGCAGTTCTTC; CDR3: CASSPRGLSPNEQFF
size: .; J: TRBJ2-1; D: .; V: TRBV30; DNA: TGTGCCTGGAGTGCACAGGGAAATGAGCAGTTCTTC; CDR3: CAWSAQGNEQFF
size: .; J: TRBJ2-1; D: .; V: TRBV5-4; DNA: TGTGCCAGCAGCTTGGCTATTAGCTCCTACAATGAGCAGTTCTTC; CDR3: CASSLAISSYNEQFF
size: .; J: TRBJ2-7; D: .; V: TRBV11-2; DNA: TGTGCCAGCAGCCAAGCCGGAGGGGCGCAAAACGAGCAGTACTTC; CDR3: CASSQAGGAQNEQYF
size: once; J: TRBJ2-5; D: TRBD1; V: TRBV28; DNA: TGTGCCAGCAGTTCCTACAGCGGACAGGGGGAAGAGACCCAGTACTTC; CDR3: CASSSYSGQGEETQYF
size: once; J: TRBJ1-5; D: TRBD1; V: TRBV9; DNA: TGTGCCAGCAGCGTAGGGGACAGGGACTATCAGCCCCAGCATTTT; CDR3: CASSVGDRDYQPQHF
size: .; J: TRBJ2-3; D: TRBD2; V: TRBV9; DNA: TGTGCCAGCAGCGTAGGACTAGCTCTAGGAACAGATACGCAGTATTTT; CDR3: CASSVGLALGTDTQYF